This T cell receptor beta chain was sequenced in a study of siplizumab effects on memory and regulatory T cells. Study in general: Without drug or with siplizumab at about 1 ug/mL, mixed lymphocyte reactions were set up in pairs. Regarding the study as a whole: Researchers could not give a naive or memory phenotype to roughly 75-97% of proliferating CD4+ or CD8+ clones.

This clone was counted a few times. Its antigen is unknown. Coculture of mixed lymphocyte reaction cells was performed at 37°C for 6 to 7 days. V shed 4 bases and J shed 5 bases, with 17 bases lying between them. The CDR3 covers 15 residues. Per the germline V gene, CDR1 is SNHLY and CDR2 is FYNNEI. Generated by immunoSEQ multiplex PCR, the TCRdb table keeps only in-frame clones and is missing some. The repertoire holds about 14,000 clones, with about 47% as singletons. The material sequenced was CFSE-low (dividing) CD4+ T cells sorted from an allogeneic mixed lymphocyte reaction. The genes are TRBV2 and TRBJ1-1, with D perhaps TRBD1 (6 bases). The TCR originated in a human donor in good health; the cells came from an allogeneic mixed lymphocyte reaction. CDR3 sequence (DNA): TGTGCCAGCAGTGTTCTCCTGGGGGCAGGTACTGAAGCTTTCTTT. It encodes CASSVLLGAGTEAFF.